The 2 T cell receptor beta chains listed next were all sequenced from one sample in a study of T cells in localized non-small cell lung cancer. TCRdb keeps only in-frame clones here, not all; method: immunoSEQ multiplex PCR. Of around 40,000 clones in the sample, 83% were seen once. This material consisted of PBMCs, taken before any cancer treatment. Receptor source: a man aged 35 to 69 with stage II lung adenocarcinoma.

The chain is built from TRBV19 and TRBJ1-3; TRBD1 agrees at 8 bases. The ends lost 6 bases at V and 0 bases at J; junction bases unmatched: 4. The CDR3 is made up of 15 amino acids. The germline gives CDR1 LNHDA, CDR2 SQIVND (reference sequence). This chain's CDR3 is CASRDRVDSGNTIYF. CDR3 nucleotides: TGTGCCAGTAGGGACAGGGTAGACTCTGGAAACACCATATATTTT.

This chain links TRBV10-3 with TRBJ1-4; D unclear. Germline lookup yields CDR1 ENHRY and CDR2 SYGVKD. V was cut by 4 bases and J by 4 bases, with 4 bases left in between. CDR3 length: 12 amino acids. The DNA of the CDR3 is TGTGCCATCAGTGGTGGTAATGAAAAACTGTTTTTT. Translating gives CAISGGNEKLFF.